This T cell receptor beta chain emerged from a study of T-cell reconstitution after alpha-beta-depleted transplantation in children. Points on this clonotype: A much larger clonotype is one base distant, so this may be a read error.

This CDR3 has 15 amino acids. Trimming removed 1 base at V and 0 bases at J, with 9 bases between. CDR1 is SGHTA, CDR2 FQGNSA, per germline. Preparation of the TCRbeta library used unique molecular identifiers. From the PCR reads, TCRdb called clonotypes with MiXCR, one entry per CDR3 protein. Of around 600,000 distinct CDR3 sequences listed, more than 9% are singletons. V and J are TRBV7-2 and TRBJ1-2; tentatively, D is TRBD1 (5 bases). This TCR was sampled from a human donor who donated a stem cell graft to a child with acute myeloid leukemia. Sequenced here: PBMCs from the stem cell graft donor, sampled from the stem cell graft. The CDR3 nucleotides read TGTGCCAGCAGCTTAGACCTGGGGGCTAACTATGGCTACACCTTC. Translating gives CASSLDLGANYGYTF.